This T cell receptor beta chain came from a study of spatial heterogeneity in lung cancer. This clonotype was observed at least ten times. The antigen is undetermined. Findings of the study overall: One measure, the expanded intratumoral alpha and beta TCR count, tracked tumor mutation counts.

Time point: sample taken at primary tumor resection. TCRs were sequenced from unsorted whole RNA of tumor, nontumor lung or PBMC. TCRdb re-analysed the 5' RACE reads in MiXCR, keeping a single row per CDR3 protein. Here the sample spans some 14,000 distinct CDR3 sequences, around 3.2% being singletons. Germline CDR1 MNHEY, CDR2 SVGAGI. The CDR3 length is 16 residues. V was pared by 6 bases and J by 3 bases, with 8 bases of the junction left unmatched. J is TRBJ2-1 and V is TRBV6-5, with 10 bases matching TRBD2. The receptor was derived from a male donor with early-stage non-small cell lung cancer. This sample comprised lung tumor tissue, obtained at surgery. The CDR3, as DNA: TGTGCCAGCAGGCGACTAGCGGGCGATATCTACAATGAGCAGTTCTTC. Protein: CASRRLAGDIYNEQFF.